The T cell receptor (beta chain) described here comes from a study of CD8 T cells in ankylosing spondylitis. Study-wide points: What seemed typical of ankylosing spondylitis blood was a TCR beta motif built from 7 or 8 highly homologous variants. Previous work reported some of these motif variants in the synovial fluid and blood of reactive arthritis. There was reportedly significant enrichment of clones that were disease-linked in matched ankylosing spondylitis synovial fluid.

TCRdb fed the 5' RACE reads into MiXCR, producing one record per CDR3 protein. The table records approximately 550,000 distinct CDR3 sequences, roughly 13% of them present only once. In germline, CDR1 is MNHEY, CDR2 SMNVEV (reference sequence). Trimming took 8 bases from V and 0 from J, leaving 14 bases between them. The CDR3 sequence is 15 residues long. This clonotype was seen only once. Its specificity is unknown. The rearrangement joins TRBV27 to TRBJ1-3, with a possible D match to TRBD1 (5 bases). The sample taken for sequencing was blood, either unsorted or a sorted T cell fraction (not recorded which). The sequence was obtained from a male donor with ankylosing spondylitis. CDR3 DNA sequence: TGTGCCAGCGGGGGAGCAGGGTTCTCTGGAAACACCATATATTTT. Translating it yields CASGGAGFSGNTIYF.